This TCR beta chain stems from a study of cytomegalovirus exposure and HLA in healthy donors. As for the study in general: There were 117 million unique TCR beta sequences, drawn from about 200 million T cells, in an earlier analysis.

Study-level results: Several of the most significant clusters were apparently associated with common viral pathogens in a later analysis. Presence/absence analyses treated sequencing depth as roughly uniform across donors.

The PCR employed 60 Vbeta primers together with 13 Jbeta primers. TCRdb keeps only in-frame clones here, not all; method: immunoSEQ multiplex PCR. The sample has about 120,000 clones, and its top ten clones hold 1.7%. As concerns this clone: Its target is unknown.

The V and J ends lost 3 bases and 5 bases respectively, with 17 bases between them. There are 15 residues in the CDR3. Germline V gene lookup returns CDR1 SGDLS and CDR2 YYNGEE. Sequencing was done on a sample of PBMCs. This chain uses TRBV9 with TRBJ1-2; D is unclear. The sequence came from a man in his late teens or twenties in good health and CMV-seronegative. CDR3 bases: TGTGCCAGCAGCGCCTCCGTCGACGCAGGATATGGCTACACCTTC. This encodes CASSASVDAGYGYTF.